This TCR beta chain derives from a study of cytomegalovirus exposure and HLA in healthy donors. Primers: 60 Vbeta forward and 13 Jbeta reverse. The protocol was immunoSEQ multiplex PCR, while the TCRdb copy is restricted to in-frame clones and leaves out a portion. The table lists approximately 100,000 clones, 71% of them singletons. Though nominally healthy at sampling, donors likely had unrecorded immune exposures. V shed 0 bases and J 0 bases; nucleotides not matched to a gene: 1. The CDR3 is 15 amino acids. CDR1 is LGHNA and CDR2 is YSLEER in the germline V gene. Material for sequencing was PBMCs. The rearrangement joins TRBV4-3 to TRBJ2-7; TRBD1 agrees at 8 bases. This receptor was identified in a female donor in good health and CMV-seronegative. CDR3 nucleotides: TGCGCCAGCAGCCAAGAGGACAGGGTCTCCTACGAGCAGTACTTC. Its translation: CASSQEDRVSYEQYF.